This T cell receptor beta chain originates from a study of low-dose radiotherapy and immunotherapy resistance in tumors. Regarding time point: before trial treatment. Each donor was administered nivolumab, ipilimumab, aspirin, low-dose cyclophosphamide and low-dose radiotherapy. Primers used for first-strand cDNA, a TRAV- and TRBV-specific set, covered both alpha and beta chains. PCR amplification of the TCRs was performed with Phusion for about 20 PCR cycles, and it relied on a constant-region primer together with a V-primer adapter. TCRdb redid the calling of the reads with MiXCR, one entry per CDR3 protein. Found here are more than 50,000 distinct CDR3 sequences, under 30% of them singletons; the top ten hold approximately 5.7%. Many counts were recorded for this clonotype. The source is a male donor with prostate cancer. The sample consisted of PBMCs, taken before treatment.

CDR3 coding DNA: TGCAGCGTTTTCGACAGAGTCTCTGGAAACACCATATATTTT. This codes for CSVFDRVSGNTIYF. This chain connects TRBV29-1 to TRBJ1-3, with a tentative D call TRBD1 (5 bases). V shed 5 bases and J shed 0 bases, with 11 bases lying between them. Germline V gene sequence: CDR1 SQVTM, CDR2 ANQGSEA. There are 14 residues in the CDR3.